The 20 T cell receptor beta chains given below trace back to one sample, sequenced in a study of OX40 agonist ivuxolimab in advanced cancers. Clones were read by immunoSEQ multiplex PCR, and TCRdb kept only the in-frame ones, dropping some. The table includes tens of thousands of clones, around 85% detected once. This sample comprised CD4+ or CD8+ T cells sorted from blood, obtained in a trial of the OX40 agonist ivuxolimab. The receptors derive from an adult with an advanced solid tumor such as melanoma, head and neck, liver or kidney cancer.

This clone was seen just once. The rearrangement uses TRBV13 and TRBJ2-6, with 11 bases lining up with TRBD2. The CDR3 sequence is 22 residues long. The germline V gene encodes CDR1 PRHDT and CDR2 FYEKMQ (reference sequence). V shed 4 bases, J shed 0 bases, and the junction held 17 bases outside the gene matches. In DNA form, the CDR3 reads TGTGCCAGCAGCTCCCTCTCCACTAGCGGGAGACTCTCGAGCTCTGGGGCCAACGTCCTGACTTTC. Residues: CASSSLSTSGRLSSSGANVLTF.

The chain uses TRBV7-8 and TRBJ2-7; no reliable D call. This CDR3 spans 11 amino acids. Per germline, CDR1 SGHVS and CDR2 FQNEAQ. V lost 5 bases to trimming and J lost 3 bases, with 5 bases between them. CDR3 sequence reads: CASSLNYEQYF. CDR3 nucleotide sequence: TGTGCCAGCAGCCTCAACTACGAGCAGTACTTC.

The gene calls are TRBV28 and TRBJ2-1, with TRBD2 as a possible D gene (6 bases). The CDR3 is made up of 10 amino acids. V dropped 6 bases and J dropped 15 bases, with 12 bases sitting between them. The germline gives CDR1 MDHEN, CDR2 SYDVKM. CDR3 sequence: CASSWDLTFF. In DNA form, the CDR3 reads TGTGCCAGCAGCTGGGACTTAACGTTCTTC.

The rearrangement links TRBV19 to TRBJ2-6; the match to TRBD2 covers 7 bases. Trimming at V came to 7 bases and at J to 2 bases, leaving 11 bases not matched to a gene. Germline CDR1 is LNHDA and CDR2 is SQIVND (reference sequence). The CDR3 covers 17 residues. CDR3 amino acids: CASTLGGFGAGANVLTF. The CDR3 DNA sequence: TGTGCCAGTACCTTGGGGGGGTTCGGCGCTGGGGCCAACGTCCTGACTTTC.

The chain uses TRBV4-3 and TRBJ2-2; the match to TRBD2 covers 7 bases. Germline CDR1 is LGHNA and CDR2 is YSLEER. The CDR3 length is 17 residues. The V and J ends lost 0 bases and 2 bases, in that order; junction bases with no gene match: 6. CDR3 region: CASSQDTASGNTGELFF. In DNA form, the CDR3 reads TGCGCCAGCAGCCAAGATACGGCTAGCGGTAACACCGGGGAGCTGTTTTTT.

The gene calls are TRBV7-8 and TRBJ1-4; D unclear. The CDR3 length is 17 residues. Deletions cut 1 base from V and 0 bases from J, with 12 bases between. Germline-derived CDR1 and CDR2 are SGHVS and FQNEAQ. Here the CDR3 reads CASSLGSVQTTNEKLFF. The CDR3, as DNA: TGTGCCAGCAGCTTAGGGTCGGTGCAGACAACTAATGAAAAACTGTTTTTT.

The chain carries TRBV5-1 and TRBJ1-2; D gene uncertain. V was shortened by 0 bases and J by 3 bases, with 12 bases between the two germline ends. This CDR3 is 15 amino acids long. CDR1 SGHRS and CDR2 YFSETQ come from the germline V gene. The CDR3 coding sequence is TGCGCCAGCAGCTTGGAGGCAGGAGGAGACTATGGCTACACCTTC. Its translation: CASSLEAGGDYGYTF.

This chain connects TRBV27 to TRBJ2-2, with TRBD1 matching 9 bases. Trimming took 6 bases from V and 3 from J; bases not matched to a gene: 5. The CDR3 sequence is 15 residues long. Germline CDR1 reads MNHEY; CDR2 reads SMNVEV (reference sequence). CDR3 DNA sequence: TGTGCCAGCAGATTGGGACAGGGCTACACCGGGGAGCTGTTTTTT. Translating it yields CASRLGQGYTGELFF.

V and J are TRBV5-1 and TRBJ2-1; D perhaps matches TRBD2 (5 bases). V was trimmed by 6 bases and J by 3 bases, leaving 22 bases between them. CDR1 and CDR2 from the germline V gene are SGHRS and YFSETQ. The CDR3 sequence is 17 residues long. The CDR3: CASIPRGGEGFYNEQFF. The CDR3 coding sequence is TGCGCCAGCATCCCACGGGGTGGGGAAGGGTTCTACAATGAGCAGTTCTTC.

As regards this clone: A much more abundant neighbour one base away suggests this may be a read error. The chain uses TRBV30 and TRBJ1-4, with D uncertain. V lost 1 base, J lost 1 base, and 1 base lay in between. Germline CDR1 and CDR2: GTSNPN and SVGIG (reference sequence). This CDR3 is 12 amino acids long. The CDR3 DNA is TGTGCCTGGAGTGAAACTAATGAAAAACTGTTTTTT. This gives the protein CAWSETNEKLFF. Together with reference TRBV30 and TRBJ1-4, the CDR3 gives the full variable domain: SQTIHQWPATLVQPVGSPLSLECTVEGTSNPNLYWYRQAAGRGLQLLFYSVGIGQISSEVPQNLSASRPQDRQFILSSKKLLLSDSGFYLCAWSETNEKLFFGSGTQLSVL.

The J gene is TRBJ2-5, the V gene TRBV5-6; D might be TRBD1 or TRBD2, each matching 6 bases. Looked up from germline, CDR1 is SGHDT and CDR2 is YYEEEE. This CDR3 is built from 15 residues. Trimming stripped 4 bases from V and 5 bases from J, with 18 bases between. The CDR3 loop reads CASSTGIQGRETQYF. CDR3 in DNA: TGTGCCAGCAGCACGGGAATCCAGGGGAGGGAGACCCAGTACTTC.

The chain couples TRBV7-6 to TRBJ2-1; D is ambiguous. Deletions cut 1 base from V and 6 bases from J, with 4 bases between. Germline lookup yields CDR1 SGHVS and CDR2 FNYEAQ. The CDR3 is made up of 12 amino acids. The CDR3 here is CASSLGTNEQFF. CDR3 DNA: TGTGCCAGCAGCTTAGGAACCAATGAGCAGTTCTTC.

V gene TRBV6-1 combines with J gene TRBJ1-5, with D unresolved. Per the germline V gene, CDR1 is MNHNS and CDR2 is SASEGT. V was shortened by 4 bases and J by 9 bases, with 13 bases between the two germline ends. The CDR3 is 13 amino acids. CDR3 DNA: TGTGCCAGCAGTGCCCGACACGGAGGGCCCCAGCATTTT. Translated: CASSARHGGPQHF.

This clone was recorded a few times. V and J are TRBV7-2 and TRBJ2-5; perhaps TRBD2 as D (6 bases). V dropped 5 bases and J dropped 5 bases, with 15 bases sitting between them. CDR3 length equals 14 residues. Germline CDR1 is SGHTA and CDR2 is FQGNSA. The CDR3: CASSKWGGEETQYF. The CDR3 bases are TGTGCCAGCAGCAAGTGGGGCGGGGAGGAGACCCAGTACTTC.

The chain carries TRBV4-1 and TRBJ2-7; tentatively, D is TRBD2 (6 bases). Between the trimmed V and J ends, which lost 4 bases and 0 bases, there was a span of 16 bases. CDR1 is MGHRA and CDR2 is YSYEKL in the germline V gene. The CDR3 contains 16 residues. The CDR3 DNA sequence: TGCGCCAGCAGCCGAGTGGGGACTGGGGGCTCCTACGAGCAGTACTTC. This translates into CASSRVGTGGSYEQYF.

The chain employs TRBV27 and TRBJ2-3; maybe TRBD2 (5 bases). The CDR3 has 14 residues. The ends were cut back, 5 bases at V and 4 bases at J, with 13 bases in the middle. The germline gives CDR1 MNHEY, CDR2 SMNVEV (reference sequence). The DNA for the CDR3 is TGTGCCAGCAGTCCGGACTCTACTTCAGATACGCAGTATTTT. Translated, it gives CASSPDSTSDTQYF.

The V gene is TRBV14, the J gene TRBJ2-1; TRBD2 is a possible D gene (5 bases). Germline values: CDR1 SGHDN, CDR2 FVKESK. The CDR3 spans 14 residues. The germline V and J ends were trimmed by 6 bases and 5 bases, with 14 bases remaining between them. The chain's CDR3 is CASRPTSSNNEQFF. The CDR3 bases are TGTGCCAGCAGACCCACCTCTAGCAACAATGAGCAGTTCTTC. Based on the CDR3 plus reference TRBV14 and TRBJ2-1, the full variable domain is EAGVTQFPSHSVIEKGQTVTLRCDPISGHDNLYWYRRVMGKEIKFLLHFVKESKQDESGMPNNRFLAERTGGTYSTLKVQPAELEDSGVYFCASRPTSSNNEQFFGPGTRLTVL.

V usage is TRBV11-3 and J usage is TRBJ2-1; a possible D gene is TRBD2 (6 bases). V was pared by 1 base and J by 4 bases, with 14 bases between. Germline assignment: CDR1 SGHNT and CDR2 YENEEA. The CDR3 runs to 16 residues. The CDR3 reads CASSLVGGLTYNEQFF. The CDR3 DNA reads as TGTGCCAGCAGCTTAGTGGGAGGACTAACATACAATGAGCAGTTCTTC.

This clone was found once. V usage is TRBV19 and J usage is TRBJ2-1; no reliable D call. V was clipped by 5 bases and J by 7 bases, with 15 bases between them. The CDR3 has 14 residues. The V gene's germline CDR1 is LNHDA and CDR2 SQIVND (reference sequence). CDR3 in DNA: TGTGCCAGTAGTTACTTCCTCAGATCAAATGAGCAGTTCTTC. It encodes CASSYFLRSNEQFF.

This clone was seen just once. The gene calls are TRBV2 and TRBJ2-1, with D possibly TRBD1 on 6 matching bases. V lost 8 bases and J 2 bases, leaving 13 bases between the germline ends. Per germline, CDR1 SNHLY and CDR2 FYNNEI. The CDR3 contains 14 residues. The CDR3 spells CASQGSLAYNEQFF. The CDR3 DNA is TGTGCCAGCCAGGGGAGTTTGGCCTACAATGAGCAGTTCTTC.